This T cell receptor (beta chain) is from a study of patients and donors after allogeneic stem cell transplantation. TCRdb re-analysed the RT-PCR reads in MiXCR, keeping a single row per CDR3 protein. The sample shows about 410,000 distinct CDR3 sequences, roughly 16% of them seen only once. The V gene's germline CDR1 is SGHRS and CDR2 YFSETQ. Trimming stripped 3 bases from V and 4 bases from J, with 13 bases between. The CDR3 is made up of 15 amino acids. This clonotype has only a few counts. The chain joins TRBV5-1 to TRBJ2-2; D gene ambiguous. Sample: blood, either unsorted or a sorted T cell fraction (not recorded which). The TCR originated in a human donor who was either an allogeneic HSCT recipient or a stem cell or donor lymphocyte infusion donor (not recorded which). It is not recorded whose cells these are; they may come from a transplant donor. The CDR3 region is CASSYGPQATGELFF. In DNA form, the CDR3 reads TGCGCCAGCAGCTACGGACCCCAGGCCACCGGGGAGCTGTTTTTT.